Listed below are T cell receptor beta chains from one sample, sequenced in a study of T cell responses to AZD1222 COVID-19 vaccine. Clones were read by immunoSEQ multiplex PCR, and TCRdb kept only the in-frame ones, dropping some. The data hold roughly 140,000 clones, with approximately 90% observed a single time. This sample comprised peripheral blood, obtained after recovery from COVID-19. The receptors here all came from an adult who had recovered from COVID-19. Each CDR3 is given with its conserved first and last residue. D genes are given only for firm matches. Not all rows give a size; the values are once, few, many and, for expanded clones, a class.

J gene | V gene | D gene | clone size | CDR3 DNA | CDR3 protein
TRBJ1-2 | TRBV5-4 | TRBD1 | - | TGTGCCAGCAGCTTGGGTTCGGGTCTTATACAGGGGGCAGGTGGCTACACCTTC | CASSLGSGLIQGAGGYTF
TRBJ2-1 | TRBV7-2 | - | - | TGTGCCAGCACCCAGAAGCTAGCCAATGAGCAGTTCTTC | CASTQKLANEQFF
TRBJ2-7 | TRBV25-1 | TRBD2 | - | TGTGCCAGCAGTGAATTTGGGCTAGCGGGAGGTTCGACCTACGAGCAGTACTTC | CASSEFGLAGGSTYEQYF
TRBJ2-5 | TRBV3-1/TRBV3-2 | - | - | TGTGCCAGCAGCCAAGCCATCGGGAGCCAAGAGACCCAGTACTTC | CASSQAIGSQETQYF
TRBJ2-2 | TRBV5-1 | TRBD1 | - | TGCGCCAGCAGCTCCGGACAGGGCTACACCGGGGAGCTGTTTTTT | CASSSGQGYTGELFF
TRBJ2-4 | TRBV5-4 | - | - | TGTGCCAGCGGCCTCGGTCGTACTCAGTACTTC | CASGLGRTQYF
TRBJ1-5 | TRBV4-1 | - | - | TGCGCCAGCAGCCATCCCGGTGGGACCCCCAATCAGCCCCAGCATTTT | CASSHPGGTPNQPQHF
TRBJ2-4 | TRBV5-4 | TRBD2 | once | TGTGCCAGCAGCTTACCGGGACTAGCGAGCGTCGGGGCCAAAAACATTCAGTACTTC | CASSLPGLASVGAKNIQYF
TRBJ1-5 | TRBV4-1 | - | - | TGCGCCAGCAGCCCGACCGGGACGGCCACGGATCAGCCCCAGCATTTT | CASSPTGTATDQPQHF
TRBJ2-7 | TRBV5-1 | - | - | TGCGCCAGCAGCTTGCAAACGCCTAACGAGCAGTACTTC | CASSLQTPNEQYF
TRBJ1-2 | TRBV19 | - | - | TGTGCCAAAGTTTCCTTGAGAGGTTATGGCTACACCTTC | CAKVSLRGYGYTF
TRBJ2-7 | TRBV13 | - | - | TGTGCCAGCAGCTTAGTCACTGCAGACGAGCAGTACTTC | CASSLVTADEQYF
TRBJ2-3 | TRBV7-2 | - | - | TGTGCCAGCAGCTTAGAAGTACCGGTGGATACGCAGTATTTT | CASSLEVPVDTQYF
TRBJ1-5 | TRBV6-6 | - | once | TGTGCCAGCAGTCTGTCTGGTAGCAATCAGCCCCAGCATTTT | CASSLSGSNQPQHF
TRBJ1-1 | TRBV7-9 | - | - | TGTGCCAGCTGGGTGGGGACTGAAGCTTTCTTT | CASWVGTEAFF
TRBJ2-7 | TRBV6-1 | - | few | TGTGCCAGCAGTGAAAGGACCTTCTACGAGCAGTACTTC | CASSERTFYEQYF
TRBJ2-7 | TRBV23-1 | - | - | TGCGCCAGCAGTCATCCTGGACCGCCGAGCTCCTACGAGCAGTACTTC | CASSHPGPPSSYEQYF
TRBJ2-7 | TRBV5-1 | TRBD2 | few | TGCGCCAGCAGACAACTTACGGGGGGATCCTACGAGCAGTACTTC | CASRQLTGGSYEQYF
TRBJ2-6 | TRBV5-4 | - | - | TGTGCCAGCAGCTCGACAGGGACTTACTCCTCTGGGGCCAACGTCCTGACTTTC | CASSSTGTYSSGANVLTF
TRBJ1-1 | TRBV14 | TRBD1 | - | TGTGCCAGCAGCACAGGGGTTTTGACTGAAGCTTTCTTT | CASSTGVLTEAFF
TRBJ1-1 | TRBV15 | TRBD1 | - | TGTGCCACCAGCAGCTCCGGACAGGATTTGAACGGTGAAGCTTTCTTT | CATSSSGQDLNGEAFF
TRBJ2-1 | TRBV28 | - | - | TGTGCCACCGCCGAACCCCAATTCCACAATGAGCAGTTCTTC | CATAEPQFHNEQFF
TRBJ1-1 | TRBV19 | - | - | TGTGCCAGTAGTACCTCGGGGAGAACTGAAGCTTTCTTT | CASSTSGRTEAFF
TRBJ1-4 | TRBV11-2 | TRBD1 | - | TGTGCCAGCAGCCTTACAGGGGGCGGTGAAAAACTGTTTTTT | CASSLTGGGEKLFF
TRBJ1-5 | TRBV19 | TRBD1 | - | TGTGCCAGTGCAACAGGGGAGGTTCAGCCCCAGCATTTT | CASATGEVQPQHF
TRBJ2-3 | TRBV27 | - | - | TGTGCCAGCAGGGGGGCATGGGGGACGGGGGAGTTGTCGCCAGATACGCAGTATTTT | CASRGAWGTGELSPDTQYF
TRBJ1-3 | TRBV11-2 | TRBD1 | - | TGTGCCAGCAGTACCGGACAGGCCGGTTCTGGAAACACCATATATTTT | CASSTGQAGSGNTIYF
TRBJ2-7 | TRBV11-2 | TRBD2 | - | TGTGCCAGCAGCTCCCGCCGGGGACTAGCCTACGAGCAGTACTTC | CASSSRRGLAYEQYF
TRBJ2-7 | TRBV6-5 | - | - | TGTGCCAGCAGTTACCGGACAGCCCCCTACGAGCAGTACTTC | CASSYRTAPYEQYF
TRBJ2-1 | TRBV27 | - | - | TGTGCCAGCACTTGGGGGCCCCCACGAGGCCATGAGCAGTTCTTC | CASTWGPPRGHEQFF
TRBJ1-2 | TRBV7-2 | - | once | TGTGCCAGCCTCCTCGGACGGGGAAGGTCTAACTATGGCTACACCTTC | CASLLGRGRSNYGYTF
TRBJ1-3 | TRBV3-1/TRBV3-2 | - | - | TGTGCCAGCAGCCAACCGGAACAGGGATATTCTGGAAACACCATATATTTT | CASSQPEQGYSGNTIYF
TRBJ1-4 | TRBV2 | - | few | TGTGCCAGCAGTGATCGGTCAGCAACTAATGAAAAACTGTTTTTT | CASSDRSATNEKLFF
TRBJ1-2 | TRBV28 | - | - | TGTGCCAGCAGTCCTCCTCAGGGCCGCTATGGCTACACCTTC | CASSPPQGRYGYTF
TRBJ2-1 | TRBV24-1 | - | - | TGTGCCACCAGTGATTCCGCCGTAGTGTGGGAGCAGTTCTTC | CATSDSAVVWEQFF
TRBJ2-5 | TRBV13 | TRBD2 | once | TGTGCCAGCAGTCGCCAAAAACCGCTAGCGGGGGGGCACGAGACCCAGTACTTC | CASSRQKPLAGGHETQYF
TRBJ2-2 | TRBV7-3 | TRBD1 | - | TGTGCCAGCAGTGGGACAGGTATTCATACTACTGCCCTTAACACCGGGGAGCTGTTTTTT | CASSGTGIHTTALNTGELFF
TRBJ1-3 | TRBV6-1 | - | - | TGTGCCAGCAGTGAAACCGGCCGCGTCCCTGGAAACACCATATATTTT | CASSETGRVPGNTIYF
TRBJ2-7 | TRBV21-1 | - | - | TGTGCCAGCAGCAAAGAACTAGTCGATCCCCCCTACGAGCAGTACTTC | CASSKELVDPPYEQYF
TRBJ1-5 | TRBV5-6 | - | - | TGTGCCAGCAGCTTGGGACTGGCGGGGTCTAGCAATCAGCCCCAGCATTTT | CASSLGLAGSSNQPQHF